These 23 T cell receptor beta chains came from one sample sequenced in a study of PD-1 blockade in mismatch repair-deficient tumors. Sequencing was performed with immunoSEQ multiplex PCR; in TCRdb, only in-frame clones are kept and a portion is missing. The sample lists roughly 16,000 clones, more than 70% occurring once. The material was PBMCs, obtained before pembrolizumab treatment. These receptors were collected from an adult with mismatch repair-deficient cancer.

The chain joins TRBV19 to TRBJ2-7; no definite D call. The CDR3 is made up of 11 amino acids. The germline V and J ends were trimmed by 2 bases and 5 bases, with 4 bases remaining between them. The V gene's germline CDR1 is LNHDA and CDR2 SQIVND (reference sequence). CDR3 sequence: CASSISNEQYF. DNA for the CDR3: TGTGCCAGTAGTATAAGCAACGAGCAGTACTTC.

The chain links TRBV11-2 to TRBJ2-3; D unclear. The V gene lost 7 bases and the J gene lost 2 bases, with 10 bases spanning the gap. The CDR3 sequence is 13 residues long. The germline gives CDR1 SGHAT, CDR2 FQNNGV. CDR3 protein: CASTSGNTDTQYF. The CDR3 coding sequence is TGTGCCAGCACTAGTGGTAACACAGATACGCAGTATTTT.

The gene calls are TRBV28 and TRBJ2-7, with 8 bases fitting TRBD2. The germline V gene has CDR1 MDHEN and CDR2 SYDVKM. V lost 4 bases, J lost 0 bases, and 8 bases stayed unmatched. This CDR3 is built from 16 residues. The CDR3 here is CASSSPAGGSSYEQYF. The CDR3 DNA follows: TGTGCCAGCAGTTCGCCGGCGGGAGGTTCCTCCTACGAGCAGTACTTC.

The CDR3 coding sequence is TGCGCCAGCAGCTCTGGGACGGGCCAAGAGACCCAGTACTTC. This encodes CASSSGTGQETQYF. This sequence joins TRBV5-1 and TRBJ2-5; D may match TRBD1 or TRBD2 (5 bases each). V was cut by 3 bases and J by 1 base, with 10 bases left in between. The germline gives CDR1 SGHRS, CDR2 YFSETQ. The CDR3 sequence is 14 residues long. The full variable domain, rest sourced from reference TRBV5-1 and TRBJ2-5, is KAGVTQTPRYLIKTRGQQVTLSCSPISGHRSVSWYQQTPGQGLQFLFEYFSETQRNKGNFPGRFSGRQFSNSRSEMNVSTLELGDSALYLCASSSGTGQETQYFGPGTRLLVL.

The sample holds one count of this clone. The genes are TRBV7-9 and TRBJ2-3; a possible D gene is TRBD1 (7 bases). V lost 6 bases to trimming and J lost 1 base, with 14 bases between them. This CDR3 region has 15 residues. Per the germline V gene, CDR1 is SEHNR and CDR2 is FQNEAQ (reference sequence). This CDR3 is CASSPGGRGTDTQYF. The CDR3 bases are TGTGCCAGCAGTCCAGGGGGGAGAGGCACAGATACGCAGTATTTT.

The chain carries TRBV30 and TRBJ1-4; the match to TRBD1 covers 9 bases. This CDR3 spans 17 amino acids. Trimming cost V 0 bases and J 11 bases; bases outside gene matches: 16. The V gene's germline CDR1 is GTSNPN and CDR2 SVGIG (reference sequence). In DNA, the CDR3 is TGTGCCTGGAGTGTACGGGGACAGGGATTTCTAATGAAGAAACTGTTTTTT. Amino acid sequence: CAWSVRGQGFLMKKLFF.

This sequence joins TRBV5-4 and TRBJ2-3; 8 nucleotides line up with TRBD1. Germline CDR1 is SGHNT and CDR2 is YYREEE (reference sequence). This CDR3 region has 15 residues. J lost 4 bases, V lost 1 base, and 5 bases had no gene match. DNA for the CDR3: TGTGCCAGCAGCTTGCCACAGGGGGGACCAGATACGCAGTATTTT. Translating gives CASSLPQGGPDTQYF.

The chain employs TRBV6-6 and TRBJ1-5, with D hard to call. This CDR3 has 12 residues. Germline assignment: CDR1 MNHNY and CDR2 SVGAGI (reference sequence). V lost 2 bases and J lost 7, with 6 bases in between. The CDR3 spells CASSYREQPQHF. CDR3 sequence (DNA): TGTGCCAGCAGTTACAGGGAGCAGCCCCAGCATTTT.

The rearrangement joins TRBV11-2 to TRBJ1-3, with D tentatively TRBD1 (5 bases). V lost 4 bases and J lost 4, with 14 bases in between. Germline values: CDR1 SGHAT, CDR2 FQNNGV. The CDR3 is made up of 15 amino acids. For the CDR3, the DNA is TGTGCCAGCAGCTCATTTGGGGCGCTAGGAAACACCATATATTTT. Amino acids: CASSSFGALGNTIYF.

The chain joins TRBV11-2 to TRBJ1-2; D gene unclear. The ends were cut back, 1 base at V and 5 bases at J, with 2 bases in the middle. The CDR3 has 11 residues. CDR1 and CDR2 (germline): SGHAT, FQNNGV. DNA for the CDR3: TGTGCCAGCAGCTTAGGTTATGGCTACACCTTC. Protein sequence: CASSLGYGYTF. Full variable domain (remainder filled in from reference TRBV11-2 and TRBJ1-2): EAGVAQSPRYKIIEKRQSVAFWCNPISGHATLYWYQQILGQGPKLLIQFQNNGVVDDSQLPKDRFSAERLKGVDSTLKIQPAKLEDSAVYLCASSLGYGYTFGSGTRLTVV.

The genes are TRBV6-5 and TRBJ2-5, with D possibly TRBD2 on 6 matching bases. Deletions cut 7 bases from V and 1 base from J, with 16 bases between. The CDR3 consists of 15 residues. Looked up from germline, CDR1 is MNHEY and CDR2 is SVGAGI. This CDR3 is CASTNMEGPQETQYF. The CDR3 DNA reads as TGTGCCAGCACTAACATGGAGGGCCCCCAAGAGACCCAGTACTTC.

The V gene is TRBV10-3, the J gene TRBJ2-1, with TRBD2 matching 7 bases. CDR3 length: 14 amino acids. Germline V gives CDR1 ENHRY, CDR2 SYGVKD. The junction had 8 bases not matched to a gene; V was cut back by 4 bases and J by 8 bases. Here the CDR3 reads CAISAGGLIYEQFF. CDR3 sequence (DNA): TGTGCCATCAGTGCGGGAGGCCTGATCTATGAGCAGTTCTTC.

The V and J genes are TRBV21-1 and TRBJ2-1; TRBD2, the table's D call, lacks a check against the DNA. TRBV21-1 is designated a pseudogene. The length of the CDR3 is 13 residues. The CDR3 DNA sequence: TGTGCCAGCATCTTCCCTAGCGGGAGAGGGCAGTTCTTC. It specifies CASIFPSGRGQFF.

The rearrangement links TRBV5-1 to TRBJ2-3, with D possibly being TRBD2 (5 bases). Germline CDR1 reads SGHRS; CDR2 reads YFSETQ. Trimming removed 3 bases at V and 2 bases at J, with 13 bases between. CDR3 length: 15 residues. CDR3 bases: TGCGCCAGCAGCTACGGGCGGAGGTTCACAGATACGCAGTATTTT. Amino acid sequence: CASSYGRRFTDTQYF.

This clone occurred once. This chain uses TRBV6-4 with TRBJ2-2; D is perhaps TRBD1 (6 bases). V lost 6 bases and J lost 3, with 14 bases in between. CDR1 MRHNA and CDR2 SNTAGT come from the germline V gene. The length of the CDR3 is 15 residues. The CDR3 loop is CASSEQGSDTGELFF. The CDR3 DNA is TGTGCCAGCAGCGAACAGGGTAGCGACACCGGGGAGCTGTTTTTT.

The chain couples TRBV9 to TRBJ1-1, with D hard to call. CDR1 SGDLS and CDR2 YYNGEE come from the germline V gene. The CDR3 loop spans 16 amino acids. V lost 0 bases to trimming and J lost 0 bases, with 12 bases between them. The CDR3: CASSVAGSFMNTEAFF. In DNA form, the CDR3 reads TGTGCCAGCAGCGTAGCCGGCAGCTTCATGAACACTGAAGCTTTCTTT.

The genes are TRBV30 and TRBJ2-1; D is ambiguous. V lost 0 bases, J lost 0 bases, and 6 bases lay in between. The CDR3 runs 14 residues. Germline assignment: CDR1 GTSNPN and CDR2 SVGIG (reference sequence). The CDR3 sequence is CAWSVGRSYNEQFF. Written as DNA, the CDR3 is TGTGCCTGGAGTGTCGGCCGCTCCTACAATGAGCAGTTCTTC.

The chain employs TRBV27 and TRBJ2-3; 13 bases align to TRBD2. Trimming at V came to 3 bases and at J to 5 bases, leaving 2 bases not matched to a gene. The V gene's germline CDR1 is MNHEY and CDR2 SMNVEV (reference sequence). The CDR3 is 15 residues long. CDR3 nucleotide sequence: TGTGCCAGCAGTTTGTGGACTAGCGGGGGAGATACGCAGTATTTT. It specifies CASSLWTSGGDTQYF.

This chain uses TRBV4-1 with TRBJ1-1; D might be TRBD1 (6 bases). This CDR3 contains 15 residues. Germline V gene sequence: CDR1 MGHRA, CDR2 YSYEKL. V lost 0 bases to trimming and J lost 4 bases, with 12 bases between them. The CDR3 loop reads CASSQDAGDLTEAFF. The DNA of the CDR3 is TGCGCCAGCAGCCAAGATGCAGGGGACCTCACTGAAGCTTTCTTT.

The chain joins TRBV29-1 to TRBJ2-7; D might be TRBD2 (6 bases). Germline CDR1 and CDR2: SQVTM and ANQGSEA. Trimming removed 4 bases from V and 3 bases from J, with 16 bases in between. The CDR3 extends over 14 amino acids. In DNA form, the CDR3 reads TGCAGCGTTGTAGAAGGTCGGAGGGACTACGAGCAGTACTTC. It is translated as CSVVEGRRDYEQYF.

Only a few counts were recorded for this clone. The chain couples TRBV6-4 to TRBJ2-6; D unclear. The ends were cut back, 5 bases at V and 2 bases at J, with 13 bases in the middle. Germline V lookup: CDR1 MRHNA, CDR2 SNTAGT. The CDR3 extends over 16 amino acids. CDR3 sequence (DNA): TGTGCCAGCAGTTGGACGCAAGGGACTGGGGCCAACGTCCTGACTTTC. This codes for CASSWTQGTGANVLTF.

The chain joins TRBV7-8 to TRBJ2-3; no firm D call. The CDR3 totals 11 residues. V was pared by 0 bases and J by 6 bases, with 1 base between. The germline CDR1 and CDR2 sequences are SGHVS and FQNEAQ. CDR3 bases: TGTGCCAGCAGCTTAGCTGATACGCAGTATTTT. Translation gives CASSLADTQYF.

The chain employs TRBV30 and TRBJ1-4; D remains unclear. There are 12 residues in the CDR3. Germline-derived CDR1 and CDR2 are GTSNPN and SVGIG (reference sequence). Trimming removed 6 bases from V and 4 bases from J, with 9 bases in between. In DNA form, the CDR3 reads TGTGCCTGCCGGAGGATTAATGAAAAACTGTTTTTT. Its protein is CACRRINEKLFF.